Following are 32 T cell receptor beta chains from one sample sequenced in a study of shared clonotypes between healthy human individuals. TCRdb keeps only in-frame clones here, not all; method: immunoSEQ multiplex PCR. Of about 480,000 clones in the sample, approximately 79% are singletons; the top ten hold 10% to 15%. Specimen: PBMCs. The receptors originated from a woman aged 40-49 years in good health. Some clones in this sample may be carry-over from other donors' samples.

The gene calls are TRBV6-5 and TRBJ2-7, with a tentative D call TRBD2 (6 bases). The V gene lost 6 bases and the J gene lost 2 bases, with 14 bases spanning the gap. The CDR3 length is 14 residues. Germline V lookup: CDR1 MNHEY, CDR2 SVGAGI. This CDR3 reads CASSVKEGPYEQYF. The CDR3 nucleotides are TGTGCCAGCAGCGTTAAGGAGGGACCCTACGAGCAGTACTTC.

The V and J genes are TRBV5-1 and TRBJ1-4, with D unresolved. CDR3 size: 13 residues. V was cut by 5 bases and J by 8 bases, with 13 bases left in between. CDR1 and CDR2 (germline): SGHRS, YFSETQ. In nucleotides, the CDR3 is TGCGCCAGCAGGGCCTCGGTGGGCGAAAAACTGTTTTTT. Amino acid sequence: CASRASVGEKLFF.

To note about this clone: The sample carries other DNA sequences with the same CDR3. The V gene is TRBV5-1, the J gene TRBJ2-3; D remains ambiguous. CDR1 SGHRS and CDR2 YFSETQ come from the germline V gene. The CDR3 is 12 residues long. The V end was cut by 0 bases, the J end by 4 bases, with 3 bases between. Here the CDR3 reads CASSLVADTQYF. CDR3 nucleotides: TGCGCCAGCAGCTTGGTAGCAGATACGCAGTATTTT. Drawing the rest from reference TRBV5-1 and TRBJ2-3, the complete variable domain is KAGVTQTPRYLIKTRGQQVTLSCSPISGHRSVSWYQQTPGQGLQFLFEYFSETQRNKGNFPGRFSGRQFSNSRSEMNVSTLELGDSALYLCASSLVADTQYFGPGTRLTVL.

The chain has TRBV11-2 and TRBJ1-2; tentative D call: TRBD1 (5 bases). Germline lookup yields CDR1 SGHAT and CDR2 FQNNGV. CDR3 size: 13 residues. Trimming took 5 bases from V and 1 from J, leaving 8 bases between them. The CDR3 bases are TGTGCCAGCAGCCCCGACAGTAACTATGGCTACACCTTC. Translation gives CASSPDSNYGYTF.

In the case of this clone: One junction end disagrees with the germline gene, perhaps due to a read error. V usage is TRBV5-5 and J usage is TRBJ2-5; possibly TRBD1 or TRBD2 for D (5 bases each). Per germline, CDR1 SGHKS and CDR2 YYEKEE (reference sequence). The CDR3 is 13 amino acids. Written as DNA, the CDR3 is TGTGCCAGCAGCTTGTCCGGGACCCCTACCCGGCACTTC. Amino acid sequence: CASSLSGTPTRHF.

Worth noting for this clone: Since a far larger clone is one base different, this is likely a read error. Other nucleotide sequences from this sample produce the same CDR3. The gene calls are TRBV7-8 and TRBJ2-7; 11 nucleotides match TRBD2. Germline V gene sequence: CDR1 SGHVS, CDR2 FQNEAQ. The CDR3 is made up of 15 amino acids. The CDR3 region has the DNA TGTGCCAGCAGCTCCCGGAGACTAGCGGGATACGAACAGTACTTC. The encoded protein is CASSSRRLAGYEQYF.

V gene TRBV5-1 combines with J gene TRBJ2-5, with D perhaps given as TRBD1 or TRBD2 (5 bases each). The germline gives CDR1 SGHRS, CDR2 YFSETQ. V was shortened by 1 base and J by 6 bases, with 16 bases between the two germline ends. This CDR3 is 15 amino acids long. The CDR3 reads CASSLYGTDQKTQYF. The CDR3 DNA follows: TGCGCCAGCAGCTTGTACGGGACCGACCAGAAGACCCAGTACTTC.

The chain uses TRBV5-1 and TRBJ2-6; D ambiguous. V lost 5 bases to trimming and J lost 0 bases, with 12 bases between them. Germline loops: CDR1 SGHRS, CDR2 YFSETQ. The CDR3 is made up of 16 amino acids. Here the CDR3 reads CASRSVPVSGANVLTF. In nucleotides, the CDR3 is TGCGCCAGCAGAAGCGTTCCCGTCTCTGGGGCCAACGTCCTGACTTTC.

The rearrangement links TRBV6-6 to TRBJ2-1; D not resolved. The CDR3 extends over 12 amino acids. The V end was cut by 5 bases, the J end by 8 bases, with 10 bases between. Germline CDR1 and CDR2: MNHNY and SVGAGI (reference sequence). The CDR3 region has the DNA TGTGCCAGCAGTATGGACGGGTATGAGCAGTTCTTC. It yields the protein CASSMDGYEQFF.

V usage is TRBV4-1 and J usage is TRBJ2-1, with 11 bases that match TRBD2. The germline V gene encodes CDR1 MGHRA and CDR2 YSYEKL. After removal of 1 base from V and 7 bases from J, the junction contained 3 bases not matched to a gene. CDR3 length: 15 residues. The CDR3 loop reads CASSQVRTSGNEQFF. Here the CDR3 DNA reads TGCGCCAGCAGCCAAGTGCGGACTAGCGGGAATGAGCAGTTCTTC.

This sequence joins TRBV19 and TRBJ2-6; TRBD1 matches at 8 bases. The CDR3 totals 17 residues. The V gene end was trimmed by 3 bases and the J gene end by 1 base; junction bases not matched to a gene: 5. CDR1 and CDR2 (germline): LNHDA, SQIVND (reference sequence). The CDR3 nucleotides read TGTGCCAGTAGTATCCAGGGGGCTTCATCTGGGGCCAACGTCCTGACTTTC. It encodes CASSIQGASSGANVLTF.

The J gene is TRBJ1-5, the V gene TRBV10-3; perhaps TRBD1 as D (6 bases). Deletions cut 9 bases from V and 4 bases from J, with 7 bases between. This CDR3 contains 11 residues. In germline, CDR1 is ENHRY, CDR2 SYGVKD. Here the CDR3 DNA reads TGTGCCATAGGGGGAAATCAGCCCCAGCATTTT. Translation gives CAIGGNQPQHF.

The chain employs TRBV9 and TRBJ2-3; 7 bases match TRBD2. V lost 0 bases and J lost 1; bases outside the gene matches: 2. The CDR3 has 15 amino acids. CDR1 is SGDLS and CDR2 is YYNGEE in the germline V gene. The CDR3 loop reads CASSVASGGTDTQYF. The CDR3 DNA is TGTGCCAGCAGCGTAGCCAGCGGGGGCACAGATACGCAGTATTTT.

This clone was seen a single time. J is TRBJ2-1 and V is TRBV29-1, with 8 positions matching TRBD2. The germline V gene has CDR1 SQVTM and CDR2 ANQGSEA. The CDR3 is 14 residues long. V gave up 5 bases and J gave up 3 bases; unmatched junction bases: 6. As DNA, the CDR3 is TGCAGCGTTCACATAGCGGGATACTACAATGAGCAGTTCTTC. Protein product: CSVHIAGYYNEQFF.

This chain's CDR3 is CASSFVSGPVNEQFF. The CDR3 DNA follows: TGTGCCAGCAGCTTCGTAAGCGGGCCGGTCAATGAGCAGTTCTTC. J is TRBJ2-1 and V is TRBV5-4, with D perhaps matching TRBD2 (6 bases). Germline values: CDR1 SGHNT, CDR2 YYREEE (reference sequence). This CDR3 is built from 15 residues. V dropped 2 bases and J dropped 6 bases, with 15 bases sitting between them.

The V and J genes are TRBV21-1 and TRBJ1-5. TRBV21-1 is described as a pseudogene. The CDR3 runs 14 residues. As DNA, the CDR3 is TGTGCCAGCAGCAAAGTTACGCCCGAGGAGCCCCAGCATTTT. Protein product: CASSKVTPEEPQHF.

The genes are TRBV5-4 and TRBJ1-2, with D possibly TRBD1 on 5 matching bases. Trimming removed 2 bases at V and 4 bases at J, with 15 bases between. The CDR3 runs 15 residues. Germline lookup yields CDR1 SGHNT and CDR2 YYREEE (reference sequence). The CDR3 coding sequence is TGTGCCAGCAGCTTTGGGTCGGGGGTAGGCTATGGCTACACCTTC. Translated: CASSFGSGVGYGYTF.

The chain employs TRBV6-1 and TRBJ1-2; D call uncertain. Germline CDR1 and CDR2: MNHNS and SASEGT. Trimming cost V 2 bases and J 5 bases, with 12 bases left between them. The CDR3 sequence is 14 residues long. CDR3 DNA sequence: TGTGCCAGCAGTGAATTTGAGCTCGGGTATGGCTACACCTTC. This codes for CASSEFELGYGYTF.

This clone was recorded at least ten times. V gene TRBV7-9 combines with J gene TRBJ2-3; D is undetermined. This CDR3 is 11 amino acids long. Trimming took off 4 bases at V and 7 bases at J, with 6 bases between the two ends. The V gene's germline CDR1 is SEHNR and CDR2 FQNEAQ (reference sequence). The CDR3 here is CASSYENTQYF. Here the CDR3 DNA reads TGTGCCAGCAGCTATGAGAATACGCAGTATTTT. Full variable domain (outside the CDR3, taken from reference TRBV7-9 and TRBJ2-3): DTGVSQNPRHKITKRGQNVTFRCDPISEHNRLYWYRQTLGQGPEFLTYFQNEAQLEKSRLLSDRFSAERPKGSFSTLEIQRTEQGDSAMYLCASSYENTQYFGPGTRLTVL.

This clone was detected only once. The chain carries TRBV5-4 and TRBJ2-1; tentatively, D is TRBD2 (6 bases). The germline V and J ends were trimmed by 1 base and 2 bases, with 13 bases remaining between them. The CDR3 totals 16 residues. Germline V CDR1 and CDR2: SGHNT, YYREEE (reference sequence). CDR3 amino acids: CASSLSRDFPYNEQFF. The DNA for the CDR3 is TGTGCCAGCAGCTTGTCGCGGGATTTCCCCTACAATGAGCAGTTCTTC.

This clone was seen only a few times. This chain links TRBV6-5 with TRBJ1-3; D gene unclear. The CDR3 covers 14 residues. CDR1 and CDR2 from the germline V gene are MNHEY and SVGAGI. V was shortened by 8 bases and J by 0 bases, with 11 bases between the two germline ends. The CDR3 region is CASGSGSSGNTIYF. As DNA, the CDR3 is TGTGCCAGCGGGTCGGGCAGCTCTGGAAACACCATATATTTT.

The sample holds many counts of this clone. CDR3 in amino acids: CSVEDRGVIGELFF. The CDR3, as DNA: TGCAGCGTTGAAGATCGAGGGGTCATCGGGGAGCTGTTTTTT. This chain connects TRBV29-1 to TRBJ2-2, with D perhaps being TRBD1 or TRBD2 (5 bases each). The CDR3 runs 14 residues. From germline, CDR1 is SQVTM and CDR2 ANQGSEA. The ends were cut back, 0 bases at V and 7 bases at J, with 12 bases in the middle.

The V gene is TRBV6-4, the J gene TRBJ1-5; D is uncertain. The V and J ends lost 3 bases and 2 bases respectively, with 8 bases between them. Germline V gives CDR1 MRHNA, CDR2 SNTAGT. This CDR3 is 14 amino acids long. This CDR3 is CASSESGGNQPQHF. The CDR3 DNA reads TGTGCCAGCAGTGAGTCGGGTGGCAATCAGCCCCAGCATTTT.

The V gene is TRBV6-4, the J gene TRBJ2-1; 10 nucleotides line up with TRBD2. Looked up from germline, CDR1 is MRHNA and CDR2 is SNTAGT. V trimming: 6 bases; J trimming: 5 bases; junction bases outside the gene matches: 10. This CDR3 contains 16 residues. The chain's CDR3 is CASSPRASGGDNEQFF. Here the CDR3 DNA reads TGTGCCAGCAGCCCCAGAGCTAGCGGGGGCGACAATGAGCAGTTCTTC.

This chain joins TRBV30 and TRBJ2-2, with 9 bases fitting TRBD1. V shed 5 bases, J shed 6 bases, and the junction held 4 bases outside the gene matches. The CDR3 runs 13 residues. The V gene's germline CDR1 is GTSNPN and CDR2 SVGIG (reference sequence). The CDR3 coding sequence is TGTGCCTGGCCCGGGGACAGGGCCGGGGAGCTGTTTTTT. Translating gives CAWPGDRAGELFF.

The chain has TRBV2 and TRBJ2-2; 7 positions agree with TRBD2. From germline, CDR1 is SNHLY and CDR2 FYNNEI. V was pared by 7 bases and J by 7 bases, with 9 bases of the junction left unmatched. The CDR3 spans 14 residues. CDR3 sequence reads: CASTPETSIGELFF. The CDR3 DNA reads as TGTGCCAGCACGCCCGAGACTAGCATCGGGGAGCTGTTTTTT.

The gene calls are TRBV28 and TRBJ1-2; possibly TRBD1 for D (5 bases). This CDR3 spans 16 amino acids. The V and J ends lost 2 bases and 4 bases respectively, with 17 bases between them. The germline V gene has CDR1 MDHEN and CDR2 SYDVKM. The CDR3 protein is CASSLRLRSDTYGYTF. DNA for the CDR3: TGTGCCAGCAGTTTAAGGCTGCGGTCGGACACCTATGGCTACACCTTC.

CDR3 loop: CSVEDRRTGVYEQYF. CDR3 nucleotide sequence: TGCAGCGTTGAAGATAGGAGGACAGGGGTCTACGAGCAGTACTTC. The chain couples TRBV29-1 to TRBJ2-7; 9 bases map to TRBD1. The junction had 6 bases not matched to a gene; V was cut back by 0 bases and J by 3 bases. This CDR3 is 15 amino acids long. Germline V CDR1 and CDR2: SQVTM, ANQGSEA.

The gene calls are TRBV28 and TRBJ2-2; D may be TRBD1 (6 bases). This CDR3 contains 13 residues. V lost 7 bases and J 7 bases, leaving 13 bases between the germline ends. Germline CDR1 is MDHEN and CDR2 is SYDVKM. The CDR3 DNA reads as TGTGCCAGCATCGACAGGTCCAACGGGGAGCTGTTTTTT. This gives the protein CASIDRSNGELFF. Full variable domain (outside the CDR3, taken from reference TRBV28 and TRBJ2-2): DVKVTQSSRYLVKRTGEKVFLECVQDMDHENMFWYRQDPGLGLRLIYFSYDVKMKEKGDIPEGYSVSREKKERFSLILESASTNQTSMYLCASIDRSNGELFFGEGSRLTVL.

Only a few counts were recorded for this clone. This sequence joins TRBV27 and TRBJ2-7; 13 bases line up with TRBD2. This CDR3 has 18 residues. Losses at the gene ends were 4 bases for V and 2 bases for J; bases not matched to a gene: 11. The V gene's germline CDR1 is MNHEY and CDR2 SMNVEV (reference sequence). The CDR3 spells CASSSETSGRPPPYEQYF. CDR3 DNA: TGTGCCAGCAGTTCCGAGACTAGCGGGAGGCCGCCCCCCTACGAGCAGTACTTC.

This clone appeared a few times. The gene calls are TRBV29-1 and TRBJ2-4; D is possibly TRBD1 (5 bases). In germline, CDR1 is SQVTM, CDR2 ANQGSEA. V gave up 2 bases and J gave up 1 base, with 12 bases separating them. The CDR3 sequence is 15 residues long. The CDR3 sequence: CSVEIQVRAKNIQYF. DNA of the CDR3: TGCAGCGTTGAAATACAGGTCCGGGCCAAAAACATTCAGTACTTC.

Here the CDR3 reads CASSQDRDSYEQYF. The CDR3 DNA reads TGTGCCAGCAGCCAGGACAGGGATTCCTACGAGCAGTACTTC. This chain connects TRBV11-2 to TRBJ2-5; 8 bases align to TRBD1. TRBJ2-7 matches the DNA end more closely, so the J call is doubtful. CDR3 length: 14 amino acids. Germline V gene sequence: CDR1 SGHAT, CDR2 FQNNGV.